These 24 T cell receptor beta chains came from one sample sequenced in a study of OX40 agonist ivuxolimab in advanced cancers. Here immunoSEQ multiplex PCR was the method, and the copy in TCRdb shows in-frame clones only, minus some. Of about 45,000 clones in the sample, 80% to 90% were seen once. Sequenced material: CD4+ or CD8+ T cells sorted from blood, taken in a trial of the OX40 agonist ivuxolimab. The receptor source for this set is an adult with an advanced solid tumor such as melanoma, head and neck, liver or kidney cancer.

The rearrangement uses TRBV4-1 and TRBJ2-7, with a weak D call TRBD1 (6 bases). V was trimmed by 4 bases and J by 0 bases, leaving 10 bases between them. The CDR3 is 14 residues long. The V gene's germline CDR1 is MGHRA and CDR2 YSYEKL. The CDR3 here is CASSPGQFSYEQYF. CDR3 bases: TGCGCCAGCAGCCCTGGACAGTTCTCCTACGAGCAGTACTTC.

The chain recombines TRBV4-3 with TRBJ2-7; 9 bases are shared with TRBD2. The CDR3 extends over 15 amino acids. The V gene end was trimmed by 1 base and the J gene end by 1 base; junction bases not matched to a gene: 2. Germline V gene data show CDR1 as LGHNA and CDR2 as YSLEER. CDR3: CASSQGSGGSYEQYF. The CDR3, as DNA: TGCGCCAGCAGCCAAGGTAGCGGGGGATCCTACGAGCAGTACTTC.

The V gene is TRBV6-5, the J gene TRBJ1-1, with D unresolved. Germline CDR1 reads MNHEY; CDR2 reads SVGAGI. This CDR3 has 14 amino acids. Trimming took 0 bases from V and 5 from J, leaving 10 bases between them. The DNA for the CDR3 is TGTGCCAGCAGTTACTCAGGGAGCGAAACTGAAGCTTTCTTT. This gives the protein CASSYSGSETEAFF.

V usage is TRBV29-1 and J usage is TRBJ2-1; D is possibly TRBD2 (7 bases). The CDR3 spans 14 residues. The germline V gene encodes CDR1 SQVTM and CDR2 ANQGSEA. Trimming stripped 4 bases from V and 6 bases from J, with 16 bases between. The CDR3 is CSVGFGGLGNEQFF. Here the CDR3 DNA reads TGCAGCGTTGGGTTCGGGGGGCTAGGCAATGAGCAGTTCTTC.

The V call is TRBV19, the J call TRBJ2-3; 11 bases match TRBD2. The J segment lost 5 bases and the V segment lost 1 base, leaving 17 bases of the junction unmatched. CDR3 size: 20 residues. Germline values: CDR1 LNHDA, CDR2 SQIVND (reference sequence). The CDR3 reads CASSIAPLKSLAGGVDTQYF. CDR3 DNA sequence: TGTGCCAGTAGTATAGCCCCCTTGAAGTCTCTAGCGGGAGGAGTAGATACGCAGTATTTT.

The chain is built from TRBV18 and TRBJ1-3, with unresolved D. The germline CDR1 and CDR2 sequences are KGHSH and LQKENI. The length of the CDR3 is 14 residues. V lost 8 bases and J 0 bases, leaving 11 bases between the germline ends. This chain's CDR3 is CASRDGNSGNTIYF. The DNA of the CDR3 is TGTGCCAGCCGCGATGGTAACTCTGGAAACACCATATATTTT.

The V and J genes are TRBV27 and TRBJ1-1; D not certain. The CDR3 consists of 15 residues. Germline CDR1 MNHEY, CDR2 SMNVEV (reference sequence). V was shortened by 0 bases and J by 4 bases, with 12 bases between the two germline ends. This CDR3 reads CASSLSLGSGTEAFF. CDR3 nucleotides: TGTGCCAGCAGTTTATCGTTGGGTTCGGGCACTGAAGCTTTCTTT.

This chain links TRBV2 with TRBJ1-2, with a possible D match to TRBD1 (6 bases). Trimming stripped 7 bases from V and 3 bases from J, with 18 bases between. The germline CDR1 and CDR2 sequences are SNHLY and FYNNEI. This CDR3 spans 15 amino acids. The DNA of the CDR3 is TGTGCCAGCATTCGAGGGGGGGCTATTGACTATGGCTACACCTTC. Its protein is CASIRGGAIDYGYTF. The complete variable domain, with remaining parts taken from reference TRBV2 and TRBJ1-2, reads EPEVTQTPSHQVTQMGQEVILRCVPISNHLYFYWYRQILGQKVEFLVSFYNNEISEKSEIFDDQFSVERPDGSNFTLKIRSTKLEDSAMYFCASIRGGAIDYGYTFGSGTRLTVV.

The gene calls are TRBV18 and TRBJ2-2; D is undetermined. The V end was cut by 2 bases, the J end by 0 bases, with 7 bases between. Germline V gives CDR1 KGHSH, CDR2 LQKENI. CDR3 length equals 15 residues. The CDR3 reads CASSPGLANTGELFF. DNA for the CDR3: TGTGCCAGCTCACCAGGGCTCGCGAACACCGGGGAGCTGTTTTTT.

This chain's CDR3 is CASSAGGEDTQYF. CDR3 bases: TGTGCCAGCAGCGCGGGGGGGGAGGATACGCAGTATTTT. The rearrangement joins TRBV9 to TRBJ2-3; TRBD2 matches at 8 bases. Looked up from germline, CDR1 is SGDLS and CDR2 is YYNGEE. The CDR3 is 13 residues long. The trim removed 3 bases at V and 6 bases at J, leaving 3 bases unmatched.

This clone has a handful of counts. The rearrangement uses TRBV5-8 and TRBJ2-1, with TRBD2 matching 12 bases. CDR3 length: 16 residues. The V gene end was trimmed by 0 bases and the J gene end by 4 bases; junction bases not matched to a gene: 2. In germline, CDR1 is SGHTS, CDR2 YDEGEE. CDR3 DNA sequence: TGTGCCAGCAGCTTGGGACTAGCGGGAGTATACAATGAGCAGTTCTTC. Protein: CASSLGLAGVYNEQFF. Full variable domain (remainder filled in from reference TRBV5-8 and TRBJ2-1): EAGVTQSPTHLIKTRGQQATLRCSPISGHTSVYWYQQALGLGLQFLLWYDEGEERNRGNFPPRFSGRQFPNYSSELNVNALELEDSALYLCASSLGLAGVYNEQFFGPGTRLTVL.

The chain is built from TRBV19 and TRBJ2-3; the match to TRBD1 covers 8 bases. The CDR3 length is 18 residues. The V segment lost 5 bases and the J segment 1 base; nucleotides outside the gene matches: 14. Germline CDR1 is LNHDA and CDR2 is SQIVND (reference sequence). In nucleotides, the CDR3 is TGTGCCAGTAGTCCCCGACGGGCAGGGGGCATAGGCACAGATACGCAGTATTTT. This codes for CASSPRRAGGIGTDTQYF.

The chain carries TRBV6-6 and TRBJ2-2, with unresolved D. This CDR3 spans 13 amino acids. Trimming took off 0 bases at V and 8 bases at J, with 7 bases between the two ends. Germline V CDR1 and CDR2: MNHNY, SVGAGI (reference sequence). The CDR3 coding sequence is TGTGCCAGCAGTTACTCGTCCCGAGGGGAGCTGTTTTTT. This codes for CASSYSSRGELFF.

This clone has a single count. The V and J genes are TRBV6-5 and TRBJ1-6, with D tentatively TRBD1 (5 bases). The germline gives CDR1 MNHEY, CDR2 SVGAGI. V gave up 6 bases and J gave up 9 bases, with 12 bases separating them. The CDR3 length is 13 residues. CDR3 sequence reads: CASSEYRTSPLHF. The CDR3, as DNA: TGTGCCAGCAGCGAATACAGGACTTCACCCCTCCACTTT.

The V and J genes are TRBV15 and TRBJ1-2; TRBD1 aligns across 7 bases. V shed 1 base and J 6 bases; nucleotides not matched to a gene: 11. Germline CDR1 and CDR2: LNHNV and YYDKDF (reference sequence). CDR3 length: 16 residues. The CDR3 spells CATSRGPPQGEDGYTF. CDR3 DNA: TGTGCCACCAGCAGAGGGCCCCCGCAGGGGGAGGATGGCTACACCTTC. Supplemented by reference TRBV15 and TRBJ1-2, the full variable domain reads DAMVIQNPRYQVTQFGKPVTLSCSQTLNHNVMYWYQQKSSQAPKLLFHYYDKDFNNEADTPDNFQSRRPNTSFCFLDIRSPGLGDTAMYLCATSRGPPQGEDGYTFGSGTRLTVV.

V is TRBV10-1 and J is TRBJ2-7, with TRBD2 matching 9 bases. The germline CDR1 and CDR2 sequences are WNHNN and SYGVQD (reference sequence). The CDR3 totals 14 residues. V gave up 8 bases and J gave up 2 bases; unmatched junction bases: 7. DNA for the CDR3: TGCGCCAGCTCCCCTAGCGGGATTCCCTACGAGCAGTACTTC. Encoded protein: CASSPSGIPYEQYF.

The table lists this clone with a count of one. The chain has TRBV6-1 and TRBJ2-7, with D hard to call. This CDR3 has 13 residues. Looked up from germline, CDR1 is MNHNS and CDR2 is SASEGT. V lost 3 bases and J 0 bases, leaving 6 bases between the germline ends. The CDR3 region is CASSDWDSYEQYF. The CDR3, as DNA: TGTGCCAGCAGTGACTGGGACTCCTACGAGCAGTACTTC.

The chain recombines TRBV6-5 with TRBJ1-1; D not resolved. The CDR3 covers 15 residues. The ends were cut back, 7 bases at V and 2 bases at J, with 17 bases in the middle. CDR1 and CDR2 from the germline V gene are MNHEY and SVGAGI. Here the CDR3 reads CASTSTDRGNTEAFF. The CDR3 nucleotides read TGTGCCAGCACCTCGACGGATCGCGGCAACACTGAAGCTTTCTTT.

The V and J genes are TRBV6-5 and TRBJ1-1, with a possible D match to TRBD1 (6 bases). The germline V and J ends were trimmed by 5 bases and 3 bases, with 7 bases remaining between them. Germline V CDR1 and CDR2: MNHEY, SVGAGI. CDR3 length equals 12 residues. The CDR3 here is CASSQGHTEAFF. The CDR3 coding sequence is TGTGCCAGCAGTCAGGGGCACACTGAAGCTTTCTTT.

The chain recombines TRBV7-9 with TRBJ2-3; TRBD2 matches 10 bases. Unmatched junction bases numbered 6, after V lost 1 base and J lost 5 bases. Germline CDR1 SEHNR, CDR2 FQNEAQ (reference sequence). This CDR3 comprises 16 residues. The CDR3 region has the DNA TGTGCCAGCAGCTTAGAAGCGGGGGGGCTGTTAGATACGCAGTATTTT. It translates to CASSLEAGGLLDTQYF.

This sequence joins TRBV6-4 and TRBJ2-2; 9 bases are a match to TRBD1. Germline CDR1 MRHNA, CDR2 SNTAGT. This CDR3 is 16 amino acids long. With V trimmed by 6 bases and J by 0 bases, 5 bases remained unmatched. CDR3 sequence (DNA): TGTGCCAGCAGCCCCGGGACAGGGTCGAACACCGGGGAGCTGTTTTTT. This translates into CASSPGTGSNTGELFF.

CDR3 residues: CATSRDGGHEQFF. CDR3 sequence (DNA): TGTGCCACCAGCAGAGATGGGGGGCATGAGCAGTTCTTC. The gene calls are TRBV15 and TRBJ2-1, with D possibly called TRBD1 or TRBD2 (6 bases each). The V gene's germline CDR1 is LNHNV and CDR2 YYDKDF (reference sequence). Trimming removed 0 bases at V and 8 bases at J, with 8 bases between. The CDR3 consists of 13 residues.

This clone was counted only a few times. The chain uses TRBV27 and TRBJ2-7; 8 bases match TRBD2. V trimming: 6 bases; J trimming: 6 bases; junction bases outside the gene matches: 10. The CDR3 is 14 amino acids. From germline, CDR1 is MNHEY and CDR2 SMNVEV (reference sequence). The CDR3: CASSLREGRAEQYF. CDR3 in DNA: TGTGCCAGCAGCCTCCGGGAGGGTCGTGCCGAGCAGTACTTC.

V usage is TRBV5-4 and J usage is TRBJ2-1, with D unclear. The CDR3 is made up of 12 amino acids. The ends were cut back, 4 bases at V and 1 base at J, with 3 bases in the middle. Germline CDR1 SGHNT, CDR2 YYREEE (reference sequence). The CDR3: CASSLSYNEQFF. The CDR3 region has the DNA TGTGCCAGCAGCCTTTCCTACAATGAGCAGTTCTTC.